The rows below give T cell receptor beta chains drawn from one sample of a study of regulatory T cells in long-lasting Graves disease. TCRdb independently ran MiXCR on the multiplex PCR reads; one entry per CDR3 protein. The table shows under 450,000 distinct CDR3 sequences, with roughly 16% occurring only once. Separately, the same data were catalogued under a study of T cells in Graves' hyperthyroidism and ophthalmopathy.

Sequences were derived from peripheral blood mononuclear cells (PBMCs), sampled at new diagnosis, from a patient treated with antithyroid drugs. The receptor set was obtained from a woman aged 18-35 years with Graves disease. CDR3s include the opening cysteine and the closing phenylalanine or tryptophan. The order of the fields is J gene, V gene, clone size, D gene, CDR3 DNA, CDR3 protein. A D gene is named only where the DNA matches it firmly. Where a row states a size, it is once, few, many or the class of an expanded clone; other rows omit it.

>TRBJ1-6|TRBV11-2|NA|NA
TGTGCCAGCAGCCCCCCCGGCAGGGCTGAGGATTCACCCCTCCACTTT
CASSPPGRAEDSPLHF
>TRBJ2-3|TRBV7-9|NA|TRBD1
TGTGCCAGCAGCATGGGACAGTCCTGGGCAGATACGCAGTATTTT
CASSMGQSWADTQYF
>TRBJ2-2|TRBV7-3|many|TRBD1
TGTGCCAGCAGGGCTCCGGGACAGAGAACCGGGGAGCTGTTTTTT
CASRAPGQRTGELFF
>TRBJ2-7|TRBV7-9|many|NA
TGTGCCAGCAGCTTAGAAGGCCGCTCCTACGAGCAGTACTTC
CASSLEGRSYEQYF
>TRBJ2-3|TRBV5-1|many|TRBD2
TGCGCCAGCAGCTACCAGACTAGCGGGATTGGCGCAGATACGCAGTATTTT
CASSYQTSGIGADTQYF
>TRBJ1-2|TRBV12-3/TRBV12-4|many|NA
TGTGCCAGCAGTCTAGGCGGGGTCATTGGCTACACCTTC
CASSLGGVIGYTF
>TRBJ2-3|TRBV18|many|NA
TGTGCCAGCTCACCACAGGGCCCCGGATTAGATACGCAGTATTTT
CASSPQGPGLDTQYF
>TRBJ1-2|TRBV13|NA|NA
TGTGCCAGCAGCCAAGGTTGGGGCAGCTATGGCTACACCTTC
CASSQGWGSYGYTF
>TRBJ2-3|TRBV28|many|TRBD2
TGTGCCAGCAGTTATGTAATACGGCTAGCGGGGGGAAGCACAGATACGCAGTATTTT
CASSYVIRLAGGSTDTQYF
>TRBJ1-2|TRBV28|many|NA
TGTGCCAGCAGAACACCCGGGGGGACTAACTATGGCTACACCTTC
CASRTPGGTNYGYTF
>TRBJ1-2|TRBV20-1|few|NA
TGCAGTGCTAGATTGGTCAGATACTATGGCTACACCTTC
CSARLVRYYGYTF
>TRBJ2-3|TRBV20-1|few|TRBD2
TGCAGTGTCCCCCCCATTAGCGGGTTCACAGATACGCAGTATTTT
CSVPPISGFTDTQYF
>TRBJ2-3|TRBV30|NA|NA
TGTGCCTGTGCCGGGACTCCCACAGATACGCAGTATTTT
CACAGTPTDTQYF
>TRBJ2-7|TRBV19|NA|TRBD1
TGTGCCAGTAGTACGACAGGGACGACGACGGGTTTCTACGAGCAGTACTTC
CASSTTGTTTGFYEQYF
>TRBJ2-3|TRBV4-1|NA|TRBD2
TGCGCCAGCAGAGGACTAGTTACCACAGATACGCAGTATTTT
CASRGLVTTDTQYF
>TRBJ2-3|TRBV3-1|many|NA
TGTGCCAGCAGCCAAGATAGGGGTCTGGGCACAGATACGCAGTATTTT
CASSQDRGLGTDTQYF
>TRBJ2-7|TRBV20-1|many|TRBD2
TGCAGTGCCCAAAGCGCGGGAGTGTCCTACGAGCAGTACTTC
CSAQSAGVSYEQYF
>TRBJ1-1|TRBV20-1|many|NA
TGCAGTGCTAGAGATGGTCCTGATCGGGCTTTCTTT
CSARDGPDRAFF
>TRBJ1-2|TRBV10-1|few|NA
TGCGCCAGCAGGGCCGGGCGCGGGGGGCGCCGGGCTAATGGCTACACCTTC
CASRAGRGGRRANGYTF
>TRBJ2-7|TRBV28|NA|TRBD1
TGTGCCAGCAGTTCGCCCCGGCCGGAACAGGGGCTCAGGGGGCAGTACTTC
CASSSPRPEQGLRGQYF
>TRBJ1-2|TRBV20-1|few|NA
TGCAGTGCTAGAGATGGGGACTGGGTAGGCTACACCTTC
CSARDGDWVGYTF
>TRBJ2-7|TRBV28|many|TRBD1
TGTGCCAGCAGTTTTGGACAGGGGACTGGGGAGCAGTACTTC
CASSFGQGTGEQYF
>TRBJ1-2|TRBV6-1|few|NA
TGTGCCAGCAGTCGAGTCGGCACAGCCGACTATGGCTACACCTTC
CASSRVGTADYGYTF
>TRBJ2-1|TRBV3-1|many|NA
TGTGCCAGCACGGGTGGCGGGGATGAGCAGTTCTTC
CASTGGGDEQFF
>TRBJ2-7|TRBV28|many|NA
TGTGCCAGCAATGCAGTTATTCCCTACGAGCAGTACTTC
CASNAVIPYEQYF
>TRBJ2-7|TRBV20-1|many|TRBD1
TGCAGTGCAAGGACAGGAAGATTTTACGAGCAGTACTTC
CSARTGRFYEQYF
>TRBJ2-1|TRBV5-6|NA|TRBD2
TGTGCCAGCAGCCAGAGAACTAGCGGGATATTGGGTGAGCAGTTCTTC
CASSQRTSGILGEQFF
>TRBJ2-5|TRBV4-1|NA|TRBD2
TGCGCCAGCAGCCAACCCGGGACTAGTGGCCAAGAGACCCAGTACTTC
CASSQPGTSGQETQYF
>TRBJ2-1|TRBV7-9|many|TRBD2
TGTGCCAGCAGCGCCCTAGCGGGGGGTTCTCTGAATGAGCAGTTCTTC
CASSALAGGSLNEQFF
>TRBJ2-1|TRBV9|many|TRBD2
TGTGCCAGCAGCCTAAGCGGGGGGAAGTTCTTC
CASSLSGGKFF
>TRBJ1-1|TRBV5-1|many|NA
TGCGCCAGCAGCTTGGATGTACACACGACGAACACTGAAGCTTTCTTT
CASSLDVHTTNTEAFF
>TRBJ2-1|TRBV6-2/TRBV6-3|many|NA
TGTGCCAGCAGTTACAGGGGAGGTCGAGGATATGAGCAGTTCTTC
CASSYRGGRGYEQFF
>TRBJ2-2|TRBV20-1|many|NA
TGCAGTGCTAGGTATAAGGGAAACACCGGGGAGCTGTTTTTT
CSARYKGNTGELFF
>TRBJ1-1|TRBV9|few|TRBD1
TGTGCCAGCAGCTCTACCAGGGGACAGGGCTCCACTGAAGCTTTCTTT
CASSSTRGQGSTEAFF
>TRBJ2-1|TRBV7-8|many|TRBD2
TGTGCCAGCAGCCTAGGCCTTAGCGGGGCCTACAATGAGCAGTTCTTC
CASSLGLSGAYNEQFF
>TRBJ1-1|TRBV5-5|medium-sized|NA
TGTGCCAGCAGCTGGGGCTCTGTTTCTGCTGAAGCTTTCTTT
CASSWGSVSAEAFF
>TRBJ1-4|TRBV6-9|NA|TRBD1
TGTGCCAGCAGTTACTCGAACGGCGGACAGGGAACTAATGAAAAACTGTTTTTT
CASSYSNGGQGTNEKLFF
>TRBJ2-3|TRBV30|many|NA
TGTGCCTGGAGTCCTGGGGCGGTAAGCACAGATACGCAGTATTTT
CAWSPGAVSTDTQYF
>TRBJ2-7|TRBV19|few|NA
TGTGCCAGTACCGATTCAGGGTACTCCTACGAGCAGTACTTC
CASTDSGYSYEQYF
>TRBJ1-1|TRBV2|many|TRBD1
TGTGCCAGCAGTGGCCAGGGGGCTTCGGGCACTGAAGCTTTCTTT
CASSGQGASGTEAFF
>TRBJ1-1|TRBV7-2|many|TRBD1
TGTGCCAGCAGCATGAGGGACAGGCGGACTGAAGCTTTCTTT
CASSMRDRRTEAFF